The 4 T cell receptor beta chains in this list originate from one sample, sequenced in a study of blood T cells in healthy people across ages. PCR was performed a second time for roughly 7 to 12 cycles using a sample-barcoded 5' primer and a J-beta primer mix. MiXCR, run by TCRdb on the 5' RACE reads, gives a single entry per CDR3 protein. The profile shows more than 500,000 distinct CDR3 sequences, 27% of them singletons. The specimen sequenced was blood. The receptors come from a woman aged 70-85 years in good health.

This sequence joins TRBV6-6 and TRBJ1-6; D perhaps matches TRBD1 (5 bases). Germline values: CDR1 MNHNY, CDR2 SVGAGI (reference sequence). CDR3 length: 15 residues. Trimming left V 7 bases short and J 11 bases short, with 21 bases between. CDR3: CASKYPGTEDPPLHF. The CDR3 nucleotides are TGTGCCAGCAAATACCCCGGGACTGAAGATCCACCCCTCCACTTT.

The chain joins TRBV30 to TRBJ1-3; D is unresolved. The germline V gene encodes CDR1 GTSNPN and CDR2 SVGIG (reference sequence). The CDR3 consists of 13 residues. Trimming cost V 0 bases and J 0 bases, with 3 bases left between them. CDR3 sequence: CAWSVPSGNTIYF. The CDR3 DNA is TGTGCCTGGAGTGTACCCTCTGGAAACACCATATATTTT.

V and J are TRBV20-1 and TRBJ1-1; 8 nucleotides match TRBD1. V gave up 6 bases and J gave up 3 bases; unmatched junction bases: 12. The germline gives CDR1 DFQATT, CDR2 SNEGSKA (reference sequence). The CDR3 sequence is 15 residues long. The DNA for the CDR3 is TGCAGTGCCCCAGGGGGCGGTAGAGTGGACACTGAAGCTTTCTTT. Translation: CSAPGGGRVDTEAFF.

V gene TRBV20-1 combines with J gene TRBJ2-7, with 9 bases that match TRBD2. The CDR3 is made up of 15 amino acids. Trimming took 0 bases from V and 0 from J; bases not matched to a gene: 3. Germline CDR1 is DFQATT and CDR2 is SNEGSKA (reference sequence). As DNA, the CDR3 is TGCAGTGCTAGAGATAGTAGCGGGAGCTCCTACGAGCAGTACTTC. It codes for CSARDSSGSSYEQYF.